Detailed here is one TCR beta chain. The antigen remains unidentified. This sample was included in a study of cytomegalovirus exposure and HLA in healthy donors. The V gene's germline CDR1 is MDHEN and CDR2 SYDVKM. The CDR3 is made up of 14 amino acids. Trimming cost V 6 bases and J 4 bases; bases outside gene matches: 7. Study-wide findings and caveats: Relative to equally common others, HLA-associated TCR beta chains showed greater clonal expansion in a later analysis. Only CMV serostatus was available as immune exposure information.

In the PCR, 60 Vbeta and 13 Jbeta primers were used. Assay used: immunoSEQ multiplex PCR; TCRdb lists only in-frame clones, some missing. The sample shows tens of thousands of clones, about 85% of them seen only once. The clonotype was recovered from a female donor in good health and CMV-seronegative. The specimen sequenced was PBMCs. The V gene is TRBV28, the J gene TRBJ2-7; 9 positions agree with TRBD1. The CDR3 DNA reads TGTGCCAGCAGAGTAATCGGACAGGGGTACGAGCAGTACTTC. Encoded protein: CASRVIGQGYEQYF.